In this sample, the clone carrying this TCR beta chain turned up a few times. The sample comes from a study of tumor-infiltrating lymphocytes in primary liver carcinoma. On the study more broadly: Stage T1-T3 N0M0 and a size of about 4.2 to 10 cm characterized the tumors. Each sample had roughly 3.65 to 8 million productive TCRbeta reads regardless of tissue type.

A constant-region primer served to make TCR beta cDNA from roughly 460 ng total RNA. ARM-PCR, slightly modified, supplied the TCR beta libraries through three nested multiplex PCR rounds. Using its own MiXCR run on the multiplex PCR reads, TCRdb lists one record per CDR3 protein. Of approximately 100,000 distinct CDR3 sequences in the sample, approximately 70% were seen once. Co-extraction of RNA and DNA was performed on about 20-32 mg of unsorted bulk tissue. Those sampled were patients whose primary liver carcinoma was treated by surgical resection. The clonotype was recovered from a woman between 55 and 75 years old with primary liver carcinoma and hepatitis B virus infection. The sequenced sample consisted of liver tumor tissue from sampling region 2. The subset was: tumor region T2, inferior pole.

The CDR3 loop reads CASSIRGSLLREAFF. The CDR3 bases are TGTGCCAGCAGTATCAGGGGCAGTCTCTTAAGGGAAGCTTTCTTT. J is TRBJ1-1 and V is TRBV12-3 or TRBV12-4; perhaps TRBD1 as D (6 bases). This CDR3 has 15 amino acids. V lost 5 bases to trimming and J lost 8 bases, with 21 bases between them.